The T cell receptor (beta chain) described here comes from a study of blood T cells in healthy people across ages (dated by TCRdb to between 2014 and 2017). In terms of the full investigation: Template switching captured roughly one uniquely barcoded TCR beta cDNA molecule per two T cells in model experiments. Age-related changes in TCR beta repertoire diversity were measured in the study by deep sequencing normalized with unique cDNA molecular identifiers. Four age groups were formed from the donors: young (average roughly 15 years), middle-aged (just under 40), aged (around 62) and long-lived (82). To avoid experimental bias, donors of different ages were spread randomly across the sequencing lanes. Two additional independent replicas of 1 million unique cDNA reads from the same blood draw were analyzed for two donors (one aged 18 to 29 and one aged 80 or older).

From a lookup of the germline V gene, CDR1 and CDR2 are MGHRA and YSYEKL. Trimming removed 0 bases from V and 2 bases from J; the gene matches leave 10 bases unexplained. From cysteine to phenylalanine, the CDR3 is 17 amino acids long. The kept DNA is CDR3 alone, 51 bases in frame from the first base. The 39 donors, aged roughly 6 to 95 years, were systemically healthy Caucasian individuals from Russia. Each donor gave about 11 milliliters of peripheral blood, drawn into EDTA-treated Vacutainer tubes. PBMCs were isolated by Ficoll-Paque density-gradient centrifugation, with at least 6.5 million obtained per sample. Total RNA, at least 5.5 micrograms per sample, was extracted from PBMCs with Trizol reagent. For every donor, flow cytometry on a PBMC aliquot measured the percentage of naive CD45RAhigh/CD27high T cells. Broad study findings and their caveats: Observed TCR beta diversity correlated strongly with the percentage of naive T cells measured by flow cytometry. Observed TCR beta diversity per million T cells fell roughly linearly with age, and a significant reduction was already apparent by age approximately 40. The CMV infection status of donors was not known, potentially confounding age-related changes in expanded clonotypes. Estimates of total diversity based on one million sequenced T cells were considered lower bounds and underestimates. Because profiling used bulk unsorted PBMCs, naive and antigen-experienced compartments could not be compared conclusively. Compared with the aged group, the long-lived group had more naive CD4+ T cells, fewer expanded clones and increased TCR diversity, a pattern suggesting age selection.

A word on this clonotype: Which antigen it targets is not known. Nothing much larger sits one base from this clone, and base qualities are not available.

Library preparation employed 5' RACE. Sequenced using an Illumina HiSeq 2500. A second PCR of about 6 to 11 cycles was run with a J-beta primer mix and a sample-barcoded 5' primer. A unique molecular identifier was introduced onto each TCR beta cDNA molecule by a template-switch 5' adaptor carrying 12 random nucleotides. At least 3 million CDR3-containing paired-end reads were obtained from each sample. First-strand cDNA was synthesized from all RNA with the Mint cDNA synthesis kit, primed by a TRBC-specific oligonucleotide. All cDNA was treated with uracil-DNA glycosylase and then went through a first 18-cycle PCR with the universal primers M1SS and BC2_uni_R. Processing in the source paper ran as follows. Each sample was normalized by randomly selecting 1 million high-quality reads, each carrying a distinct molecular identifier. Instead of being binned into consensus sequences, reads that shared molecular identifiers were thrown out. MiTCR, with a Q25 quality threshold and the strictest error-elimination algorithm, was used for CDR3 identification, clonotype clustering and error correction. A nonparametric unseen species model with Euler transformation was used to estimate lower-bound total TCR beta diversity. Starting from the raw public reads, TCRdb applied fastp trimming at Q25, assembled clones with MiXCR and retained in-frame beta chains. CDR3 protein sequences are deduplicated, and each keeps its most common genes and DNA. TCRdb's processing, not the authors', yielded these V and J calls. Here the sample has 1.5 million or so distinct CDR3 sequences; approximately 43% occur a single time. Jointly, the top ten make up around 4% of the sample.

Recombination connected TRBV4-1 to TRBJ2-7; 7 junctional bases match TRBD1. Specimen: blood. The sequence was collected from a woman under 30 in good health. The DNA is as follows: TGCGCCAGCAGCCAAGATTACAGGGGTTTGGGAGCCTACGAGCAGTACTTC. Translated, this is CASSQDYRGLGAYEQYF.